These 10 T cell receptor beta chains were all obtained from the same sample, sequenced in a study of control samples from healthy donors and cancer patients. Here immunoSEQ multiplex PCR was the method, and the copy in TCRdb shows in-frame clones only, minus some. The table includes more than 75,000 clones, around 92% detected once. The sample taken for sequencing was blood. The receptors derive from a man in his fifties in good health.

The chain links TRBV29-1 to TRBJ2-5, with 10 bases identical to TRBD2. The CDR3 is 13 amino acids. V shed 7 bases, J shed 2 bases, and the junction held 4 bases outside the gene matches. Germline V CDR1 and CDR2: SQVTM, ANQGSEA. The CDR3 DNA sequence: TGCAGCGGCGAGCGGGGGGGACAAGAGACCCAGTACTTC. Its translation is CSGERGGQETQYF.

The genes are TRBV29-1 and TRBJ1-1; no clear D. V was cut by 0 bases and J by 2 bases, with 16 bases left in between. The CDR3 runs 16 residues. Germline V gives CDR1 SQVTM, CDR2 ANQGSEA. CDR3 sequence reads: CSVEDRVGITNTEAFF. CDR3 sequence (DNA): TGCAGCGTTGAAGACCGAGTGGGAATAACAAACACTGAAGCTTTCTTT.

The V and J genes are TRBV11-2 and TRBJ2-1; no reliable D call. V gave up 0 bases and J gave up 6 bases, with 9 bases separating them. The CDR3 length is 14 residues. The germline V gene encodes CDR1 SGHAT and CDR2 FQNNGV. The CDR3 bases are TGTGCCAGCAGCTTAGATCCCGTATTCAATGAGCAGTTCTTC. This codes for CASSLDPVFNEQFF.

J is TRBJ1-2 and V is TRBV19, with D tentatively TRBD1 (6 bases). Trimming stripped 9 bases from V and 3 bases from J, with 14 bases between. This CDR3 has 13 amino acids. Germline CDR1 reads LNHDA; CDR2 reads SQIVND (reference sequence). The CDR3, as DNA: TGTGCCAGCAACGGCGGGGGCGACTATGGCTACACCTTC. This gives the protein CASNGGGDYGYTF.

The chain couples TRBV19 to TRBJ2-2; 7 bases are a match to TRBD2. The CDR3 length is 14 residues. Germline-derived CDR1 and CDR2 are LNHDA and SQIVND (reference sequence). V lost 4 bases and J lost 4; bases outside the gene matches: 3. CDR3 protein: CASSSPGGTGELFF. CDR3 nucleotides: TGTGCCAGTAGTAGCCCGGGGGGCACCGGGGAGCTGTTTTTT.

This rearrangement joins TRBV7-6 to TRBJ2-3, with 8 bases that match TRBD2. The CDR3 loop spans 17 amino acids. V gave up 4 bases and J gave up 4 bases; unmatched junction bases: 13. Germline CDR1 is SGHVS and CDR2 is FNYEAQ. The CDR3 DNA reads TGTGCCAGCAGCTGGCTGGATAGCGGGGTGTTGTCAGATACGCAGTATTTT. Encoded protein: CASSWLDSGVLSDTQYF.

This clone was picked up one time. V gene TRBV7-9 combines with J gene TRBJ1-1; a possible D gene is TRBD1 (6 bases). The CDR3 length is 16 residues. Trimming took off 5 bases at V and 4 bases at J, with 20 bases between the two ends. Germline V gives CDR1 SEHNR, CDR2 FQNEAQ (reference sequence). In nucleotides, the CDR3 is TGTGCCAGCAGCCTAAGTCGGACACCCAGGGGCACTGAAGCTTTCTTT. Translating gives CASSLSRTPRGTEAFF.

The chain carries TRBV28 and TRBJ1-1; TRBD1 aligns across 9 bases. The CDR3 contains 17 residues. Germline V CDR1 and CDR2: MDHEN, SYDVKM. After removal of 5 bases from V and 4 bases from J, the junction contained 14 bases not matched to a gene. This CDR3 is CASSLRTGVGGGTEAFF. CDR3 DNA: TGTGCCAGCAGTCTTCGGACAGGGGTGGGAGGGGGCACTGAAGCTTTCTTT.

The chain joins TRBV4-1 to TRBJ2-7; 8 bases match TRBD1. CDR1 and CDR2 from the germline V gene are MGHRA and YSYEKL. CDR3 length equals 15 residues. V was clipped by 2 bases and J by 5 bases; unmatched bases: 8. The CDR3 nucleotides read TGCGCCAGCAGCCAACCGGACAGGGAAGGTGACGAGCAGTACTTC. This gives the protein CASSQPDREGDEQYF.

V is TRBV5-1 and J is TRBJ2-3; TRBD2 aligns across 12 bases. The V segment lost 7 bases and the J segment 5 bases; nucleotides outside the gene matches: 5. The germline V gene encodes CDR1 SGHRS and CDR2 YFSETQ. This CDR3 is 14 amino acids long. The CDR3 DNA reads as TGCGCCAGCCTTCCGGGACTAGCGGGAGATACGCAGTATTTT. Encoded protein: CASLPGLAGDTQYF. The full variable domain, with the rest looked up from reference TRBV5-1 and TRBJ2-3, is KAGVTQTPRYLIKTRGQQVTLSCSPISGHRSVSWYQQTPGQGLQFLFEYFSETQRNKGNFPGRFSGRQFSNSRSEMNVSTLELGDSALYLCASLPGLAGDTQYFGPGTRLTVL.